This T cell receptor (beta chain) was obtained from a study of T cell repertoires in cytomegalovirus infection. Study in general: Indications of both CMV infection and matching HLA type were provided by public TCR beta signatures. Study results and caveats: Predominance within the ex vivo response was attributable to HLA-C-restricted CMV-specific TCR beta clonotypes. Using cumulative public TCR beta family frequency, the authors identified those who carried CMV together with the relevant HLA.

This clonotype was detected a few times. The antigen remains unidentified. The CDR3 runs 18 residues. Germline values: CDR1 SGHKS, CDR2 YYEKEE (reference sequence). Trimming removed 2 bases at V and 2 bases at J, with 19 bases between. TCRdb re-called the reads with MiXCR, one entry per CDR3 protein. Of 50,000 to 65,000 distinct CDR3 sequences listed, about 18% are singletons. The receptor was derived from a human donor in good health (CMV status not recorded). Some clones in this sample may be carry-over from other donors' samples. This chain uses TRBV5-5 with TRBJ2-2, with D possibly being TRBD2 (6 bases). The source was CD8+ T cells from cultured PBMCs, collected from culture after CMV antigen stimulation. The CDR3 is CASSFMWRAQPNTGELFF. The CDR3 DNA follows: TGTGCCAGCAGCTTCATGTGGAGGGCACAGCCAAACACCGGGGAGCTGTTTTTT. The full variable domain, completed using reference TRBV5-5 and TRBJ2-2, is DAGVTQSPTHLIKTRGQQVTLRCSPISGHKSVSWYQQVLGQGPQFIFQYYEKEERGRGNFPDRFSARQFPNYSSELNVNALLLGDSALYLCASSFMWRAQPNTGELFFGEGSRLTVL.